The rows below give T cell receptor beta chains drawn from one sample of a study of blood T cell repertoires in COVID-19. Here immunoSEQ multiplex PCR was the method, and the copy in TCRdb shows in-frame clones only, minus some. The profile shows some 270,000 clones, 70% to 90% of them singletons. The sequencing input was PBMCs or T cells enriched from blood (not recorded which). The source is a woman aged 25-40 years who had recovered from COVID-19. Both conserved end residues are part of each CDR3. A D gene is named only where the DNA matches it firmly. A row's size may be missing; if present it is once, few, many or a size class.

D	size	J	V	DNA	CDR3
TRBD1	few	TRBJ1-2	TRBV12-3/TRBV12-4	TGTGCCAGCTGGGACAGGGAGTATGGCTACACCTTC	CASWDREYGYTF
.	few	TRBJ2-1	TRBV5-4	TGTGCCAGCAGCCAGGGCGGCTATGAGCAGTTCTTC	CASSQGGYEQFF
.	.	TRBJ1-1	TRBV25-1	TGTGCCAGCAGTGACGTATCCGGGAGAAACACTGAAGCTTTCTTT	CASSDVSGRNTEAFF
.	.	TRBJ1-2	TRBV5-1	TGCGCCAGCAGCTCCCTCTATGGCTACACCTTC	CASSSLYGYTF
TRBD2	.	TRBJ2-4	TRBV7-9	TGTGCCAGCAGCGCGATGCGGGGGAGAAACATTCAGTACTTC	CASSAMRGRNIQYF
.	.	TRBJ2-4	TRBV28	TGTGCCAGCAGTTTCGGCACGGAGAGGCGGTACTTC	CASSFGTERRYF
TRBD2	few	TRBJ2-3	TRBV11-3	TGTGCCAGCAGCTTAGGAGCGGGGGTCACAGATACGCAGTATTTT	CASSLGAGVTDTQYF
TRBD1	.	TRBJ1-6	TRBV27	TGTGCCAGCAGTCCCCAGGGGGCTTATTCACCCCTCCACTTT	CASSPQGAYSPLHF
TRBD2	.	TRBJ2-1	TRBV7-9	TGTGCCAGCAGCCCCCGCAGCGGGGCCCTCTACAATGAGCAGTTCTTC	CASSPRSGALYNEQFF
.	once	TRBJ1-2	TRBV27	TGTGCCAGCAGTCTAAAGGCGGTTAACTATGGCTACACCTTC	CASSLKAVNYGYTF
.	.	TRBJ1-3	TRBV6-1	TGTGCCAGCAGTGAAGCCGGGGGACGAGCTGGAAACACCATATATTTT	CASSEAGGRAGNTIYF
TRBD2	.	TRBJ2-1	TRBV28	TGTGCCAGCAGGACTTTGTTGGCGGGAGGTTACAATGAGCAGTTCTTC	CASRTLLAGGYNEQFF
TRBD2	.	TRBJ2-2	TRBV4-2	TGTGCCAGCAGCCTGAGGACTAGCGGGGACACCGGGGAGCTGTTTTTT	CASSLRTSGDTGELFF
.	.	TRBJ1-1	TRBV19	TGTGCCAGTAGTATACCGGGAACTGAAGCTTTCTTT	CASSIPGTEAFF
TRBD1	few	TRBJ1-6	TRBV2	TGTGCCAGCGACCCAGGGGGGCGGGCTATTAATTCACCCCTCCACTTT	CASDPGGRAINSPLHF
.	once	TRBJ2-7	TRBV11-2	TGTGCCAGCAGCTTAGCGGGAGAACCCGACGAGCAGTACTTC	CASSLAGEPDEQYF
.	.	TRBJ1-1	TRBV7-2	TGTGCCAGCAGCTTTGGGCAGACCCAGGCTGGGACTGAAGCTTTCTTT	CASSFGQTQAGTEAFF
.	.	TRBJ1-1	TRBV7-2	TGTGCCAGCAGCTTCCAGGTTGACACTGAAGCTTTCTTT	CASSFQVDTEAFF
.	.	TRBJ1-1	TRBV7-9	TGTGCCAGCAGCCTCGGCGGGACTTTGGGCACTGAAGCTTTCTTT	CASSLGGTLGTEAFF
.	.	TRBJ1-1	TRBV6-1	TGTGCCAGCAGTGAACTGGGGGCCCACGAAGCTTTCTTT	CASSELGAHEAFF
.	.	TRBJ2-1	TRBV5-8	TGTGCCAGCAGCCTGGGACTTTGGGGAGCCCACAATGAGCAGTTCTTC	CASSLGLWGAHNEQFF
TRBD1	.	TRBJ1-1	TRBV5-1	TGCGCCAGCAGCTCGCAGACAGGGTCCCGGGAAGCTTTCTTT	CASSSQTGSREAFF
.	.	TRBJ1-2	TRBV19	TGTGCCAGTAGCCCTTCGGCAGGGGCCTATGGCTACACCTTC	CASSPSAGAYGYTF
.	once	TRBJ1-6	TRBV6-5	TGTGCCAGCAGTTACGGACAGCCTAATTCACCCCTCCACTTT	CASSYGQPNSPLHF
.	.	TRBJ1-1	TRBV5-1	TGCGCCAGCTTGGAGGGTCCTAACACTGAAGCTTTCTTT	CASLEGPNTEAFF
.	.	TRBJ2-7	TRBV5-6	TGTGCCAGCAGTGAGTGGCGGGATTCCTACGAGCAGTACTTC	CASSEWRDSYEQYF
.	.	TRBJ1-1	TRBV9	TGTGCCAGCAGCCCAAGGACGAAGTCGGGCGGGATGAACACTGAAGCTTTCTTT	CASSPRTKSGGMNTEAFF
TRBD1	.	TRBJ1-2	TRBV7-9	TGTGCCAGCAGTGACGTTCTATCGGGACAGGCATCAGTGGGCTACACCTTC	CASSDVLSGQASVGYTF
TRBD1	.	TRBJ1-1	TRBV28	TGTGCCAGCAGTTTCCACTCCGAACAGGGGCGGCGGGCTTTCTTT	CASSFHSEQGRRAFF
TRBD2	.	TRBJ2-1	TRBV4-1	TGCGCCAGCAGCCCACAACCGACTAGCGGGGGGGCCCACTCCTACAATGAGCAGTTCTTC	CASSPQPTSGGAHSYNEQFF
TRBD1	.	TRBJ1-1	TRBV6-5	TGTGCCAGCAGTTCCAAGCGGACAGGGACGAACACTGAAGCTTTCTTT	CASSSKRTGTNTEAFF
TRBD1	.	TRBJ1-1	TRBV7-9	TGTGCCAGCAGCCCCGGGACAGGGTTTGAAGCTTTCTTT	CASSPGTGFEAFF
TRBD2	.	TRBJ2-1	TRBV6-6	TGTGCCAGCAGTCGGCCTAGCGGGAGGGCCCGCTCCTACAATGAGCAGTTCTTC	CASSRPSGRARSYNEQFF
.	.	TRBJ2-7	TRBV6-5	TGTGCCAGCAGTCCTAGACAGCCTGGCTACGAGCAGTACTTC	CASSPRQPGYEQYF
.	few	TRBJ1-2	TRBV5-4	TGTGCCAGCAGCCAAGCAGCGGGTTATGGCTACACCTTC	CASSQAAGYGYTF
.	.	TRBJ1-4	TRBV5-1	TGCGCCAGCAGCCCGGGACAAAGAAATGAAAAACTGTTTTTT	CASSPGQRNEKLFF
TRBD1	.	TRBJ2-2	TRBV28	TGTGCCAGCAGATCCGGACAGGGGATCGGGGAGCTGTTTTTT	CASRSGQGIGELFF
.	.	TRBJ2-7	TRBV5-1	TGCGCCAGCAGCTTGGCCCCGGGTGGCGAGCAGTACTTC	CASSLAPGGEQYF
.	.	TRBJ1-1	TRBV30	TGTGCCTGGAATAATGTCCTGAGTGGCACTGAAGCTTTCTTT	CAWNNVLSGTEAFF
.	.	TRBJ2-4	TRBV18	TGTGCCAGCTCACCTGACACCTCAGCCAAAAACATTCAGTACTTC	CASSPDTSAKNIQYF
TRBD1	.	TRBJ2-5	TRBV24-1	TGTGCCACCAGTGACTCCGGGACAGGGAGAGAGACCCAGTACTTC	CATSDSGTGRETQYF
.	.	TRBJ2-2	TRBV27	TGTGCCAGCAGTCCCGCCGCTACCGGTTACGCCGGGGAGCTGTTTTTT	CASSPAATGYAGELFF
.	.	TRBJ2-1	TRBV7-6	TGTGCCAGCAGCTTAGATTACTCTCCGACTAGGGGTAATGAGCAGTTCTTC	CASSLDYSPTRGNEQFF
TRBD1	.	TRBJ2-1	TRBV25-1	TGTGCCAGCAGTGCGACAGGGGGTAATGAGCAGTTCTTC	CASSATGGNEQFF
TRBD1	few	TRBJ1-4	TRBV6-1	TGTGCCAGCAGTGAAGGACAGGGGGCTGAAAAACTGTTTTTT	CASSEGQGAEKLFF
TRBD1	.	TRBJ1-1	TRBV5-1	TGCGCCAGCAGCTTGACAGGGGTAGGGACTGAAGCTTTCTTT	CASSLTGVGTEAFF
.	.	TRBJ1-1	TRBV15	TGTGCCACCAGCAGAGGAGGGTCCCAGGAATACACTGAAGCTTTCTTT	CATSRGGSQEYTEAFF
TRBD2	.	TRBJ2-7	TRBV5-1	TGCGCCAGCAGCATGGAACCGGGACTATTGGAAGCGTACTTC	CASSMEPGLLEAYF
.	.	TRBJ1-1	TRBV7-2	TGTGCCAGCAGCTCCGACTTCGCTGAAGCTTTCTTT	CASSSDFAEAFF
TRBD2	.	TRBJ2-5	TRBV5-1	TGCGCCAGCAGCTTGGGAGGACTAGGGTCTGGGACCCAGTACTTC	CASSLGGLGSGTQYF
.	.	TRBJ1-6	TRBV27	TGTGCCAGCAGTTTAGCCACGGCGAGGTCACCCCTCCACTTT	CASSLATARSPLHF
.	.	TRBJ2-7	TRBV12-3/TRBV12-4	TGTGCCAGCAGTCAACAGGGTTACGAGCAGTACTTC	CASSQQGYEQYF
.	.	TRBJ1-6	TRBV9	TGTGCCAGCAGCGTAGAAGGGGGTGGTTCACCCCTCCACTTT	CASSVEGGGSPLHF
.	.	TRBJ1-6	TRBV3-1/TRBV3-2	TGTGCCAGCAGCCCGACGACAGGCCCTTATTCACCCCTCCACTTT	CASSPTTGPYSPLHF
TRBD1	few	TRBJ1-4	TRBV28	TGTGCCAGCAGTTCCGCCGGGACAGGGGCTGCAACTAATGAAAAACTGTTTTTT	CASSSAGTGAATNEKLFF
.	.	TRBJ1-1	TRBV6-5	TGTGCCAGCAGTTACCCTCAACAGGGACACACTGAAGCTTTCTTT	CASSYPQQGHTEAFF
.	.	TRBJ2-7	TRBV30	TGTGCCTGGTCGGGATTCCTAAGCTCCTACGAGCAGTACTTC	CAWSGFLSSYEQYF
.	.	TRBJ2-1	TRBV2	TGTGCCAGCAGTGAGTGGGGGGTACTGTTCTTC	CASSEWGVLFF
.	.	TRBJ1-5	TRBV9	TGTGCCAGCAGCGCCGGAGACAGCTCAAATCAGCCCCAGCATTTT	CASSAGDSSNQPQHF